A selection of T cell receptor beta chains follows, all from one sample in a study of response to subunit inactivated influenza vaccine. Each CDR3 protein is one row after TCRdb ran MiXCR on the RT-PCR reads. The sample carries approximately 500,000 distinct CDR3 sequences, roughly 25% recorded once. The data were also submitted as part of a second study, on T cells expressing NK-cell markers.

The specimen comprised CD4+ T cells sorted from PBMCs, sampled 11 to 12 days after vaccination. Receptors were obtained from a man aged 45-65 years who received an inactivated influenza vaccine. Each CDR3 is given with its conserved first and last residue. The order of the fields is J gene, V gene, clone size, D gene, CDR3 DNA, CDR3 protein. The D gene is left open where the match is weak. Size is omitted from some rows. Given values are once, few, many or a class for expanded clones.

J gene: TRBJ2-1
V gene: TRBV7-9
clone size: NA
D gene: TRBD2
CDR3 DNA: TGTGCCAGCAGCAGTTCCGGGACTAGCGGCAATGAGCAGTTCTTC
CDR3 protein: CASSSSGTSGNEQFF

J gene: TRBJ1-6
V gene: TRBV28
clone size: few
D gene: TRBD1
CDR3 DNA: TGTGCCAGCAGTTTTGGGACAGTTAATTCACCCCTCCACTTT
CDR3 protein: CASSFGTVNSPLHF

J gene: TRBJ2-7
V gene: TRBV6-2/TRBV6-3
clone size: NA
D gene: TRBD1
CDR3 DNA: TGTGCCAGCAGTCGTGGCAGGGGGACCTACGAGCAGTACTTC
CDR3 protein: CASSRGRGTYEQYF

J gene: TRBJ2-5
V gene: TRBV2
clone size: NA
D gene: NA
CDR3 DNA: TGTGCCAGCACCCTCAACCGCCAAGAGACCCAGTACTTC
CDR3 protein: CASTLNRQETQYF

J gene: TRBJ2-2
V gene: TRBV5-1
clone size: few
D gene: TRBD1
CDR3 DNA: TGCGCCAGCAGCTTGGGCACAGGGGCGGAGGAAGGGGAGCTGTTTTTT
CDR3 protein: CASSLGTGAEEGELFF

J gene: TRBJ1-5
V gene: TRBV6-2/TRBV6-3
clone size: few
D gene: NA
CDR3 DNA: TGTGCCAGCAGTTATTATCCTCACAGGGTCAATCAGCCCCAGCATTTT
CDR3 protein: CASSYYPHRVNQPQHF

J gene: TRBJ2-2
V gene: TRBV30
clone size: once
D gene: NA
CDR3 DNA: TGTGCCTGGAGTCTTGGATCGAACACCGGGGAGCTGTTTTTT
CDR3 protein: CAWSLGSNTGELFF

J gene: TRBJ2-2
V gene: TRBV12-3/TRBV12-4
clone size: NA
D gene: TRBD2
CDR3 DNA: TGTGCCAGCAGTTTACCCCGGACTAGCGTTAACACCGGGGAGCTGTTTTTT
CDR3 protein: CASSLPRTSVNTGELFF

J gene: TRBJ2-1
V gene: TRBV4-1
clone size: few
D gene: TRBD1
CDR3 DNA: TGCGCCAGCAGCCAAGCGCCTCCGACAGGGGGGGGGAATGAGCAGTTCTTC
CDR3 protein: CASSQAPPTGGGNEQFF

J gene: TRBJ1-2
V gene: TRBV30
clone size: NA
D gene: NA
CDR3 DNA: TGTGCCTCGCACCGTCCGGGGGGAGCTAACTATGGCTACACCTTC
CDR3 protein: CASHRPGGANYGYTF

J gene: TRBJ2-2
V gene: TRBV20-1
clone size: NA
D gene: NA
CDR3 DNA: TGCAGTGCTAGAGAGGGCGGGTACGGGGAGCTGTTTTTT
CDR3 protein: CSAREGGYGELFF

J gene: TRBJ2-1
V gene: TRBV6-5
clone size: NA
D gene: TRBD2
CDR3 DNA: TGTGCCAGCAGTTACGGTAGCGGGAGTCTCTTCGCTGAGCAGTTCTTC
CDR3 protein: CASSYGSGSLFAEQFF

J gene: TRBJ1-6
V gene: TRBV9
clone size: NA
D gene: NA
CDR3 DNA: TGTGCCAGCAGCACCGGGGGGGACGGTGATTCACCCCTCCACTTT
CDR3 protein: CASSTGGDGDSPLHF

J gene: TRBJ1-2
V gene: TRBV28
clone size: NA
D gene: NA
CDR3 DNA: TGTGCCAGCAGGCTGGGGGTCGCAGAGGTCTATGGCTACACCTTC
CDR3 protein: CASRLGVAEVYGYTF

J gene: TRBJ2-4
V gene: TRBV20-1
clone size: NA
D gene: NA
CDR3 DNA: TGCAGTGCTAGACAGCCACATCAAAACATTCAGTACTTC
CDR3 protein: CSARQPHQNIQYF

J gene: TRBJ2-1
V gene: TRBV9
clone size: NA
D gene: TRBD2
CDR3 DNA: TGTGCCAGCAGCGTAGACGGGGGACTAGCTTTCTACAATGAGCAGTTCTTC
CDR3 protein: CASSVDGGLAFYNEQFF

J gene: TRBJ2-3
V gene: TRBV28
clone size: few
D gene: NA
CDR3 DNA: TGTGCCCACGGGGCCGCAGACAGAGTCACAGATACGCAGTATTTT
CDR3 protein: CAHGAADRVTDTQYF

J gene: TRBJ2-7
V gene: TRBV4-3
clone size: NA
D gene: NA
CDR3 DNA: TGCGCCAGCAGCCAAGATCATCGCTACGAGCAGTACTTC
CDR3 protein: CASSQDHRYEQYF

J gene: TRBJ2-4
V gene: TRBV4-3
clone size: NA
D gene: TRBD2
CDR3 DNA: TGCGCCAGCAGCCCTCCGGCGGGGGGTGAAAGCAACATTCAGTACTTC
CDR3 protein: CASSPPAGGESNIQYF

J gene: TRBJ2-3
V gene: TRBV7-2
clone size: few
D gene: NA
CDR3 DNA: TGTGCCAGCAGCTCGGGAAGGGGCCCAGATACGCAGTATTTT
CDR3 protein: CASSSGRGPDTQYF

J gene: TRBJ1-1
V gene: TRBV16
clone size: many
D gene: NA
CDR3 DNA: TGTGCCAGCAGCCAAACAGCGAACACTGAAGCTTTCTTT
CDR3 protein: CASSQTANTEAFF

J gene: TRBJ2-4
V gene: TRBV20-1
clone size: NA
D gene: NA
CDR3 DNA: TGCAGTGCTAGAGAGGAGAAGGGGGTCCTAGCCAAAAACATTCAGTACTTC
CDR3 protein: CSAREEKGVLAKNIQYF

J gene: TRBJ2-5
V gene: TRBV7-2
clone size: NA
D gene: NA
CDR3 DNA: TGTGCCAGCAGCCAAAATGGAGAGACCCAGTACTTC
CDR3 protein: CASSQNGETQYF

J gene: TRBJ2-3
V gene: TRBV5-6
clone size: NA
D gene: NA
CDR3 DNA: TGTGCCAGCAGCTCGGGATACCTGGCAAATACGCAGTATTTT
CDR3 protein: CASSSGYLANTQYF

J gene: TRBJ1-5
V gene: TRBV12-3/TRBV12-4
clone size: many
D gene: NA
CDR3 DNA: TGTGCCAGCAGTTTAGAAGGCCGCAATCAGCCCCAGCATTTT
CDR3 protein: CASSLEGRNQPQHF

J gene: TRBJ2-5
V gene: TRBV7-2
clone size: once
D gene: TRBD2
CDR3 DNA: TGTGCCAGCAGCTTATTCGCGGGGGGTCAGACCCAGTACTTC
CDR3 protein: CASSLFAGGQTQYF